These T cell receptor beta chains were read from a single sample in a study of CD8 T cells in Susac syndrome. TCRdb redid the calling of the immunoSEQ multiplex PCR reads with MiXCR, one entry per CDR3 protein. The sample includes 51,000 or so distinct CDR3 sequences, 80% to 95% seen only once; the top ten take roughly 0.58%. Sequences were obtained from CD8+ T cells from PBMCs. These receptors came from a human donor in good health. Each CDR3 is given with its conserved first and last residue. A D gene is named only where the DNA matches it firmly. Size is stated for part of the rows, as once, few or many counts, or as a class when the clone is expanded.

j_gene,v_gene,abundance,d_gene,CDR3aa,CDR3nt
TRBJ1-1,TRBV29-1,-,-,CSVARITEAFF,TGCAGCGTTGCACGGATCACTGAAGCTTTCTTT
TRBJ2-6,TRBV19,-,-,CASNPFSGANVLTF,TGTGCCAGTAACCCCTTCTCTGGGGCCAACGTCCTGACTTTC
TRBJ2-7,TRBV28,-,-,CASSLGVTGLSYEQYF,TGTGCCAGCAGTTTGGGGGTAACGGGGCTCTCCTACGAGCAGTACTTC
TRBJ2-7,TRBV2,-,-,CASSDYSYEQYF,TGTGCCAGCAGCGACTACTCCTACGAGCAGTACTTC
TRBJ2-7,TRBV5-6,-,-,CASRPEGAYEQYF,TGTGCCAGCAGGCCAGAAGGGGCCTACGAGCAGTACTTC
TRBJ2-2,TRBV4-1,-,-,CASSQVSGAVAGELFF,TGCGCCAGCAGCCAAGTGTCAGGGGCTGTAGCCGGGGAGCTGTTTTTT
TRBJ2-3,TRBV9,-,TRBD2,CASSASGGPTDTQYF,TGTGCCAGCAGCGCCTCGGGAGGCCCCACAGATACGCAGTATTTT
TRBJ1-2,TRBV19,-,-,CASSEVLRGHGYTF,TGTGCCAGTAGTGAGGTACTCAGGGGCCACGGCTACACCTTC
TRBJ1-1,TRBV4-1,-,-,CASSRLQNTEAFF,TGCGCCAGCAGCCGACTGCAAAACACTGAAGCTTTCTTT
TRBJ1-1,TRBV9,-,-,CASSGGRNGNTEAFF,TGTGCCAGCAGCGGCGGACGGAACGGGAACACTGAAGCTTTCTTT
TRBJ2-7,TRBV27,-,-,CASSQLSTAGPTYEQYF,TGTGCCAGCAGTCAACTTTCTACTGCGGGCCCTACCTACGAGCAGTACTTC
TRBJ2-5,TRBV28,-,-,CASSRARQETQYF,TGTGCCAGCAGTCGCGCAAGGCAAGAGACCCAGTACTTC
TRBJ2-2,TRBV27,-,-,CASSFPAGELFF,TGTGCCAGCAGTTTCCCAGCCGGGGAGCTGTTTTTT
TRBJ1-1,TRBV15,once,-,CATSRDTEAFF,TGTGCCACCAGCAGGGACACTGAAGCTTTCTTT
TRBJ2-5,TRBV7-9,-,-,CASSPEGGRETQYF,TGTGCCAGCAGCCCCGAGGGGGGGCGCGAGACCCAGTACTTC
TRBJ2-1,TRBV28,-,-,CASSRRDYNEQFF,TGTGCCAGCAGTAGGAGGGACTACAATGAGCAGTTCTTC
TRBJ2-5,TRBV12-5,-,-,CASGLTRGLWGFGGDEETQYF,TGTGCTAGTGGTCTCACCCGGGGTCTGTGGGGCTTCGGGGGAGACGAAGAGACCCAGTACTTC
TRBJ2-7,TRBV7-9,-,-,CASSRRDGDAEKYF,TGTGCCAGCAGCCGCCGGGACGGGGATGCGGAGAAGTACTTC
TRBJ2-3,TRBV7-9,-,TRBD2,CASSFGGSVSDTQYF,TGTGCCAGCAGCTTCGGCGGGAGCGTTTCAGATACGCAGTATTTT
TRBJ2-7,TRBV4-2,few,-,CASSQDSGRSHEQYF,TGTGCCAGCAGCCAAGACTCGGGACGGAGCCACGAGCAGTACTTC
TRBJ2-7,TRBV7-8,once,-,CASSLGGQGYEQYF,TGTGCCAGCAGCTTAGGGGGGCAGGGCTACGAGCAGTACTTC
TRBJ2-1,TRBV6-1,-,-,CASSESGPYNEQFF,TGTGCCAGCAGTGAATCGGGACCTTACAATGAGCAGTTCTTC
TRBJ2-7,TRBV11-1,-,-,CASSLGRAASEQYF,TGTGCCAGCAGCTTAGGGAGGGCAGCATCCGAGCAGTACTTC
TRBJ2-7,TRBV7-9,-,-,CASGGYEQYF,TGTGCCAGCGGTGGCTACGAGCAGTACTTC
TRBJ1-1,TRBV2,once,TRBD1,CASSRQGGMNTEAFF,TGTGCCAGCAGCCGACAGGGGGGGATGAACACTGAAGCTTTCTTT
TRBJ2-2,TRBV25-1,-,-,CASSDLGRDTGELFF,TGTGCCAGCAGTGATCTGGGTCGTGACACCGGGGAGCTGTTTTTT
TRBJ2-7,TRBV7-9,-,-,CASSGGRERVYEQYF,TGTGCCAGCAGCGGGGGGCGGGAGCGGGTTTACGAGCAGTACTTC
TRBJ2-7,TRBV6-5,-,TRBD1,CASSYIWGQGTYEQYF,TGTGCCAGCAGTTATATCTGGGGACAGGGGACCTACGAGCAGTACTTC
TRBJ1-5,TRBV23-1,-,-,CASARGWKPRNQPQHF,TGCGCCAGCGCCCGAGGTTGGAAGCCGCGCAATCAGCCCCAGCATTTT
TRBJ2-1,TRBV19,-,TRBD2,CASSILAGSPYNEQFF,TGTGCCAGTAGTATTCTAGCGGGAAGCCCCTACAATGAGCAGTTCTTC
TRBJ1-5,TRBV6-1,-,-,CASSEFPNQPQHF,TGTGCCAGCAGTGAATTCCCTAATCAGCCCCAGCATTTT
TRBJ2-2,TRBV5-1,-,-,CASTNTGTGELFF,TGCGCCAGCACTAATACAGGGACCGGGGAGCTGTTTTTT
TRBJ2-7,TRBV20-1,-,TRBD1,CSARDRQGAYEQYF,TGCAGTGCTAGAGATCGGCAGGGGGCCTACGAGCAGTACTTC
TRBJ2-5,TRBV14,-,TRBD1,CASSLWTGETQYF,TGTGCCAGCAGCCTTTGGACAGGGGAGACCCAGTACTTC
TRBJ2-5,TRBV6-5,-,TRBD1,CASSYYRGHETQYF,TGTGCCAGCAGTTACTACAGGGGGCACGAGACCCAGTACTTC
TRBJ2-1,TRBV6-1,few,-,CATRDKTYNEQFF,TGTGCCACCCGAGACAAAACCTACAATGAGCAGTTCTTC
TRBJ2-1,TRBV12-3/TRBV12-4,once,-,CASRSPRWEQFF,TGTGCCAGCAGGTCCCCAAGATGGGAGCAGTTCTTC
TRBJ2-4,TRBV2,-,-,CASRVDSLAKNIQYF,TGTGCCAGCCGGGTGGACAGCCTAGCCAAAAACATTCAGTACTTC
TRBJ2-7,TRBV7-8,-,-,CASSLGAYEQYF,TGTGCCAGCAGCTTGGGAGCCTACGAGCAGTACTTC
TRBJ2-7,TRBV23-1,-,-,CASSPREPVGEQYF,TGCGCCAGCAGTCCACGAGAGCCGGTGGGGGAGCAGTACTTC
TRBJ2-5,TRBV20-1,-,-,CSARDHRSYQETQYF,TGCAGTGCTAGGGACCACAGGTCTTATCAAGAGACCCAGTACTTC
TRBJ2-1,TRBV4-1,once,-,CASGPEPSYNEQFF,TGCGCCAGCGGTCCGGAGCCTTCCTACAATGAGCAGTTCTTC
TRBJ2-2,TRBV2,-,-,CASHWTENTGELFF,TGTGCCAGCCATTGGACAGAGAACACCGGGGAGCTGTTTTTT
TRBJ2-7,TRBV28,-,TRBD2,CASIPRTSGKYEQYF,TGTGCCAGCATTCCCCGGACTAGCGGGAAGTACGAGCAGTACTTC
TRBJ2-3,TRBV7-9,-,TRBD2,CASSELAGGTDTQYF,TGTGCCAGCAGCGAGCTAGCGGGTGGCACAGATACGCAGTATTTT
TRBJ1-3,TRBV29-1,-,-,CSVATASSGNTIYF,TGCAGCGTTGCAACGGCCTCCTCTGGAAACACCATATATTTT
TRBJ2-7,TRBV28,few,-,CASSRLFSYEQYF,TGTGCCAGCAGTCGACTATTCTCCTACGAGCAGTACTTC
TRBJ2-1,TRBV7-2,-,-,CASRGGADNEQFF,TGTGCCAGCCGCGGAGGGGCAGACAATGAGCAGTTCTTC
TRBJ2-3,TRBV15,-,-,CATSFDTDTQYF,TGTGCCACCAGCTTCGACACAGATACGCAGTATTTT
TRBJ1-2,TRBV4-2,-,TRBD1,CASRERTRQGARGYTF,TGTGCCAGCAGAGAAAGAACACGACAGGGGGCAAGGGGCTACACCTTC
TRBJ2-5,TRBV12-3/TRBV12-4,-,-,CASTAVKQETQYF,TGTGCCAGCACAGCCGTTAAACAAGAGACCCAGTACTTC
TRBJ1-4,TRBV20-1,-,TRBD1,CSARRDRGFGANEKLFF,TGCAGTGCTAGACGGGACAGGGGTTTTGGAGCTAATGAAAAACTGTTTTTT
TRBJ2-1,TRBV19,-,-,CASSIAGYTYNEQFF,TGTGCCAGTAGTATAGCAGGTTACACCTACAATGAGCAGTTCTTC
TRBJ2-7,TRBV27,-,TRBD1,CASSFTGGASYEQYF,TGTGCCAGCAGTTTCACAGGGGGCGCGTCCTACGAGCAGTACTTC
TRBJ2-7,TRBV29-1,-,-,CSVGAFDEQYF,TGCAGCGTTGGGGCGTTCGACGAGCAGTACTTC
TRBJ1-2,TRBV12-3/TRBV12-4,-,-,CATSQGQGYTF,TGTGCCACCAGCCAGGGGCAGGGCTACACCTTC
TRBJ2-3,TRBV15,-,-,CATSRGTSTDTQYF,TGTGCCACCAGCAGAGGGACTAGCACAGATACGCAGTATTTT
TRBJ2-7,TRBV4-1,once,TRBD2,CASSPAGGSYEQYF,TGCGCCAGCAGTCCAGCGGGAGGTTCATACGAGCAGTACTTC
TRBJ2-2,TRBV11-2,once,-,CASSLGWGSTGELFF,TGTGCCAGCAGCTTAGGGTGGGGGTCTACCGGGGAGCTGTTTTTT